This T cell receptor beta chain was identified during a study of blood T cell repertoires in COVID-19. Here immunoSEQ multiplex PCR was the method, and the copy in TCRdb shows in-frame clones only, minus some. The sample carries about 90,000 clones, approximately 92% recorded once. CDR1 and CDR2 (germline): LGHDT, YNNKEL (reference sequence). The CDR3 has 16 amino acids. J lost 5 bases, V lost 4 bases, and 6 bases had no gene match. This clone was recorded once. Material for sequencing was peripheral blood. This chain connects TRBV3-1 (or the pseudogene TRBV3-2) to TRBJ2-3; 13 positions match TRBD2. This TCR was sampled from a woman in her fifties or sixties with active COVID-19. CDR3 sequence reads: CASSLTSGGAKDTQYF. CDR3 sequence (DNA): TGTGCCAGCAGCCTTACTAGCGGGGGGGCCAAAGATACGCAGTATTTT.